This T cell receptor (beta chain) was retrieved from a study of cytomegalovirus exposure and HLA in healthy donors. Germline trimming cut 3 bases from V and 7 bases from J; bases unmatched to any gene: 10. The CDR3 spans 15 residues. Germline CDR1 reads LNHDA; CDR2 reads SQIVND (reference sequence). With 60 Vbeta and 13 Jbeta primers, the PCR was carried out. The table came from immunoSEQ multiplex PCR; TCRdb's copy has only in-frame clones and leaves some out. The sample includes around 37,000 clones, around two thirds seen only once; the top ten take 6.3%. Specimen: PBMCs. The chain links TRBV19 to TRBJ2-5, with 8 positions matching TRBD2. The origin of this receptor is a man aged 30-40 years in good health and CMV-seronegative. As DNA, the CDR3 is TGTGCCAGTAGTATGAGTCGGGGGGGCGATTTGACCCAGTACTTC. It is translated as CASSMSRGGDLTQYF. The complete variable domain, with remaining parts taken from reference TRBV19 and TRBJ2-5, reads DGGITQSPKYLFRKEGQNVTLSCEQNLNHDAMYWYRQDPGQGLRLIYYSQIVNDFQKGDIAEGYSVSREKKESFPLTVTSAQKNPTAFYLCASSMSRGGDLTQYFGPGTRLLVL.